Each of the 11 T cell receptor beta chains below was sequenced from the same sample in a study of CD8 T cells in Susac syndrome. Random-hexamer reverse transcription was applied to about 0.5 to 1 ug RNA. TCRdb passed the immunoSEQ multiplex PCR reads through MiXCR, listing each CDR3 protein once. The sample includes 110,000 or so distinct CDR3 sequences, roughly 90% of them seen just once. Material: CD8+ T cells from PBMCs. These receptors originate from a human donor in good health.

The gene calls are TRBV6-5 and TRBJ2-7; D is possibly TRBD2 (6 bases). CDR1 and CDR2 (germline): MNHEY, SVGAGI. V was shortened by 4 bases and J by 0 bases, with 16 bases between the two germline ends. The CDR3 is 16 residues long. The CDR3 here is CASSSGTRPSSYEQYF. DNA for the CDR3: TGTGCCAGCAGTTCTGGGACTCGCCCCAGCTCCTACGAGCAGTACTTC.

The V and J genes are TRBV4-3 and TRBJ1-2; TRBD1 might be the D (6 bases). Trimming cost V 0 bases and J 3 bases, with 17 bases left between them. CDR3 length: 17 residues. Germline values: CDR1 LGHNA, CDR2 YSLEER. CDR3 in DNA: TGCGCCAGCAGCCAAGAAGCGGGGGCTAAAGTTGACTATGGCTACACCTTC. It yields the protein CASSQEAGAKVDYGYTF.

The CDR3 DNA is TGCGCCAGCAGCTTGGGACAGCTTTACGAGCAGTACTTC. It translates to CASSLGQLYEQYF. The chain joins TRBV5-1 to TRBJ2-7, with D perhaps matching TRBD1 (5 bases). The CDR3 covers 13 residues. V was trimmed by 0 bases and J by 4 bases, leaving 8 bases between them. The germline CDR1 and CDR2 sequences are SGHRS and YFSETQ.

DNA for the CDR3: TGTGCCAGCGTCGGGCCGGACAGGGGCCTCTACGAGCAGTACTTC. Amino acid sequence: CASVGPDRGLYEQYF. This chain links TRBV12-3 or TRBV12-4 with TRBJ2-7, with 9 bases that match TRBD1. There are 15 residues in the CDR3. V gave up 8 bases and J gave up 3 bases; unmatched junction bases: 11.

The gene calls are TRBV7-2 and TRBJ2-7, with 8 bases that match TRBD2. This CDR3 has 16 residues. CDR1 and CDR2 from the germline V gene are SGHTA and FQGNSA. V lost 5 bases, J lost 1 base, and 10 bases stayed unmatched. DNA for the CDR3: TGTGCCAGCAGCCCACTAAGGGCGGGAGGATCCTACGAGCAGTACTTC. Protein sequence: CASSPLRAGGSYEQYF.

This sequence joins TRBV7-9 and TRBJ2-7, with D perhaps being TRBD1 or TRBD2 (7 bases each). Trimming removed 5 bases at V and 5 bases at J, with 22 bases between. Germline V gives CDR1 SEHNR, CDR2 FQNEAQ (reference sequence). The CDR3 runs 16 residues. The CDR3 here is CASSPVGGGGLDEQYF. For the CDR3, the DNA is TGTGCCAGCAGCCCAGTCGGGGGAGGGGGCTTGGACGAGCAGTACTTC.

The V gene is TRBV12-3 or TRBV12-4, the J gene TRBJ2-7, with D unclear. V was clipped by 6 bases and J by 5 bases, with 11 bases between them. CDR3 size: 12 residues. The CDR3 bases are TGTGCCAGCAGCCAAACAAGGGACGAGCAGTACTTC. It translates to CASSQTRDEQYF.

The V and J genes are TRBV6-6 and TRBJ1-5, with D perhaps TRBD1 (5 bases). The germline V gene has CDR1 MNHNY and CDR2 SVGAGI (reference sequence). The CDR3 has 15 amino acids. V was cut by 7 bases and J by 1 base, with 14 bases left in between. CDR3 amino acids: CASTQDGGSNQPQHF. In nucleotides, the CDR3 is TGTGCCAGCACCCAAGACGGGGGGAGCAATCAGCCCCAGCATTTT.

The chain carries TRBV7-6 and TRBJ1-6; D gene unclear. CDR3 length equals 16 residues. CDR1 and CDR2 (germline): SGHVS, FNYEAQ. Trimming cost V 5 bases and J 6 bases, with 17 bases left between them. CDR3 DNA: TGTGCCAGCAGCCCCATAATCTTCGATAGTAATTCACCCCTCCACTTT. Translated: CASSPIIFDSNSPLHF. Full variable domain (missing parts from reference TRBV7-6 and TRBJ1-6): GAGVSQSPRYKVTKRGQDVALRCDPISGHVSLYWYRQALGQGPEFLTYFNYEAQQDKSGLPNDRFSAERPEGSISTLTIQRTEQRDSAMYRCASSPIIFDSNSPLHFGNGTRLTVT.

J is TRBJ2-3 and V is TRBV27; D possibly corresponds to TRBD2 (6 bases). This CDR3 comprises 14 residues. Germline V lookup: CDR1 MNHEY, CDR2 SMNVEV (reference sequence). Trimming cost V 7 bases and J 5 bases, with 16 bases left between them. The CDR3 is CASKPAGPGDTQYF. CDR3 nucleotide sequence: TGTGCCAGCAAACCCGCGGGGCCAGGAGATACGCAGTATTTT.

This clonotype was observed a single time. This chain joins TRBV7-2 and TRBJ2-7; D uncertain. The CDR3 is 15 residues long. The V gene's germline CDR1 is SGHTA and CDR2 FQGNSA. Trimming left V 2 bases short and J 3 bases short, with 14 bases between. The CDR3 sequence is CASSLRLGLGYEQYF. The CDR3 DNA sequence: TGTGCCAGCAGCTTAAGGCTGGGCCTCGGCTACGAGCAGTACTTC.